The entry below describes one T cell receptor (beta chain). Its specificity is unknown. This was the immunoSEQ v3.0 assay at survey level. Samples were sequenced targeting roughly 35,000-50,000 T-cell genomes each. Generated by immunoSEQ multiplex PCR, the TCRdb table keeps only in-frame clones and is missing some. The data contain about 26,000 clones, about 88% of them seen just once; the ten biggest clones take up under 5.5%. This entry is derived from a study of long-term antiretroviral therapy in people with HIV. Study observations and caveats: Controls exceeded HIV repertoires in CDR3 length range. Older ART regimens were possibly in use when the blood was collected between about 2003 and 2017.

Trimming removed 0 bases from V and 9 bases from J, with 9 bases in between. This CDR3 is built from 13 residues. CDR1 is SGHAT, CDR2 FQNNGV, per germline. Specimens retained about 0.85-11 million cryopreserved PBMC preceding DNA extraction. This clonotype was sampled from a man aged 35-49 years with HIV. The V call is TRBV11-2, the J call TRBJ1-5, with D uncertain. Sequenced material: unsorted PBMCs, taken 2.7 years after starting antiretroviral therapy. CDR3 protein: CASSLEPLGPQHF. CDR3 in DNA: TGTGCCAGCAGCTTAGAACCCCTAGGGCCCCAGCATTTT.